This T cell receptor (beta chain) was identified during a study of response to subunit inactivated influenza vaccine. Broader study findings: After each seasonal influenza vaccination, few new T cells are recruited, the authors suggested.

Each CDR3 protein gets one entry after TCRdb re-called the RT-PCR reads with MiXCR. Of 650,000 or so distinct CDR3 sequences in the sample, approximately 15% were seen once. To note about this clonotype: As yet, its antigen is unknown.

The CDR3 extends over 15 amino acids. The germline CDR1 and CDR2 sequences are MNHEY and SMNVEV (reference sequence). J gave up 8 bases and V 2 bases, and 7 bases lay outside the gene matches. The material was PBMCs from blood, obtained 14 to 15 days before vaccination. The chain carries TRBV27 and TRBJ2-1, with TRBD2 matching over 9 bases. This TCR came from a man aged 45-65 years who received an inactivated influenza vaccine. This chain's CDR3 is CASSLTAGGLHEQFF. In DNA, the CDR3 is TGTGCCAGCAGTTTAACGGCGGGGGGGCTTCATGAGCAGTTCTTC.